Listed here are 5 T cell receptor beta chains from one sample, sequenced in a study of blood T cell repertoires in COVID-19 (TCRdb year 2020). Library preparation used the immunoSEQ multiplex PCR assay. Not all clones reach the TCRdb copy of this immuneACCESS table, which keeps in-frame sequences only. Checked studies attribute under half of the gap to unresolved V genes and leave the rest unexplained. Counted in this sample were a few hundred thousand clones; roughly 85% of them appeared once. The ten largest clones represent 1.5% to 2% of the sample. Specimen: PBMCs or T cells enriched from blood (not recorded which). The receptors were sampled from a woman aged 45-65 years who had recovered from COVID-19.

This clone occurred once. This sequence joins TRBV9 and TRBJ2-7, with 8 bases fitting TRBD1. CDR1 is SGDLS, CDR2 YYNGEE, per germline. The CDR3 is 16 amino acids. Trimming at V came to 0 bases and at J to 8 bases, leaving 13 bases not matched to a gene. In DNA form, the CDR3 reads TGTGCCAGCAGCGTAGGTTACCGGGACAGGCCTTACCAGCAGTACTTC. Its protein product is CASSVGYRDRPYQQYF. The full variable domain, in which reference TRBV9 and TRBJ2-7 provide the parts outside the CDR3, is DSGVTQTPKHLITATGQRVTLRCSPRSGDLSVYWYQQSLDQGLQFLIQYYNGEERAKGNILERFSAQQFPDLHSELNLSSLELGDSALYFCASSVGYRDRPYQQYFGPGTRLTVT.

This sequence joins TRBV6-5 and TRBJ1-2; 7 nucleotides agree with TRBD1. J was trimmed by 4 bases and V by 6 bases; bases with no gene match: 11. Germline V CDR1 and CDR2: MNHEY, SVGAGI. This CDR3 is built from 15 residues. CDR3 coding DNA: TGTGCCAGCAGAAACCTGGCAGGGGGTAGCTATGGCTACACCTTC. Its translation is CASRNLAGGSYGYTF.

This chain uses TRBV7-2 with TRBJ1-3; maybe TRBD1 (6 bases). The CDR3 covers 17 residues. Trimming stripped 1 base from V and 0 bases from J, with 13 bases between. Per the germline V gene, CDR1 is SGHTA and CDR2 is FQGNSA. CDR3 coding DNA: TGTGCCAGCAGCTTAGTCAGGGGCGGGAGCTCTGGAAACACCATATATTTT. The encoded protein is CASSLVRGGSSGNTIYF.

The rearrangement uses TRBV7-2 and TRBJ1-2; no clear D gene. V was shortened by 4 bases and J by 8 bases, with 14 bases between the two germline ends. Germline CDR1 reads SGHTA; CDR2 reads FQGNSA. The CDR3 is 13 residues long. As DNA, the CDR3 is TGTGCCAGCAGCTCCGCAGAGGGCTTCGGCTACACCTTC. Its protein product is CASSSAEGFGYTF. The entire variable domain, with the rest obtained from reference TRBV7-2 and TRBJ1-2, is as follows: GAGVSQSPSNKVTEKGKDVELRCDPISGHTALYWYRQSLGQGLEFLIYFQGNSAPDKSGLPSDRFSAERTGGSVSTLTIQRTQQEDSAVYLCASSSAEGFGYTFGSGTRLTVV.

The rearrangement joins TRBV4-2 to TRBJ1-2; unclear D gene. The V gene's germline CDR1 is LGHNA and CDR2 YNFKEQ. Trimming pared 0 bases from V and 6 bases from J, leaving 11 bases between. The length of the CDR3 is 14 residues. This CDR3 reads CASSQDGGQDGYTF. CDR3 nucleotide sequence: TGTGCCAGCAGCCAAGATGGTGGCCAGGATGGCTACACCTTC.